This entry features one TCR beta chain sequence. Antigen specificity is unknown. This sample is part of a study of response to subunit inactivated influenza vaccine. TCRdb reprocessed the RT-PCR reads via MiXCR and lists one record per CDR3 protein. The table shows roughly 700,000 distinct CDR3 sequences, with approximately 15% occurring only once. Regarding the study as a whole: Each seasonal influenza vaccination, the authors suggested, recruits few new T cells.

The ends were cut back, 0 bases at V and 2 bases at J, with 9 bases in the middle. CDR1 and CDR2 from the germline V gene are SGHRS and YFSETQ. This CDR3 has 15 residues. V and J are TRBV5-1 and TRBJ2-1; D might be TRBD1 (5 bases). The specimen was PBMCs from blood, collected about 14 days before vaccination. The sequence was obtained from a man in his fifties or sixties who received an inactivated influenza vaccine. This CDR3 reads CASSLDRFPYNEQFF. The CDR3 DNA is TGCGCCAGCAGCTTGGACAGGTTCCCCTACAATGAGCAGTTCTTC.